The clone carrying this T cell receptor beta chain was picked up many times. This entry belongs to a study of regulatory T cells in long-lasting Graves disease. Deletions cut 2 bases from V and 1 base from J, with 9 bases between. Looked up from germline, CDR1 is SGHDT and CDR2 is YYEEEE. The CDR3 has 14 amino acids. Described time point: newly diagnosed GD, antithyroid drugs for less than 3 months. The TCR library was prepared using RNA isolated from PBMCs. Relying on iRepertoire HTBI primers and Arm-PCR of CDR3 regions, the team built TCR beta libraries. In TCRdb, the multiplex PCR reads were re-called with MiXCR into one record per CDR3 protein. Found here are roughly 400,000 distinct CDR3 sequences, approximately 15% of them singletons; the top ten hold over 7.5%. The sample was also reused in another study, on T cells in Graves' hyperthyroidism and ophthalmopathy.

The sample was peripheral blood mononuclear cells (PBMCs), taken at new diagnosis, from a patient treated with antithyroid drugs. The chain links TRBV5-6 to TRBJ1-1, with a weak D call TRBD1 (6 bases). This TCR was recovered from a middle-aged woman with Graves disease. The CDR3 sequence is CASSFSGANTEAFF. For the CDR3, the DNA is TGTGCCAGCAGCTTTTCAGGGGCGAACACTGAAGCTTTCTTT. The full variable domain, its missing parts supplied by reference TRBV5-6 and TRBJ1-1, is DAGVTQSPTHLIKTRGQQVTLRCSPKSGHDTVSWYQQALGQGPQFIFQYYEEEERQRGNFPDRFSGHQFPNYSSELNVNALLLGDSALYLCASSFSGANTEAFFGQGTRLTVV.